This T cell receptor (beta chain) was identified during a study of long-term antiretroviral therapy in people with HIV. The run of the v3.0 immunoSEQ assay was at survey level. Using immunoSEQ multiplex PCR, the repertoire was profiled, and TCRdb retains in-frame clones only, with some absent. Here the sample spans 9,500 to 11,000 clones, around 81% being singletons. The source is a man aged 35 to 55 with HIV. This sample comprised unsorted PBMCs, obtained 1.8 years after starting antiretroviral therapy.

The CDR3 is CASSQDPDRGRGTGELFF. For the CDR3, the DNA is TGTGCCAGCAGCCAAGATCCGGACAGGGGGCGTGGGACCGGGGAGCTGTTTTTT. The chain carries TRBV14 and TRBJ2-2; the match to TRBD1 covers 11 bases. Trimming removed 0 bases from V and 5 bases from J; junction bases left unmatched: 8. Germline CDR1 is SGHDN and CDR2 is FVKESK. The CDR3 has 18 residues.